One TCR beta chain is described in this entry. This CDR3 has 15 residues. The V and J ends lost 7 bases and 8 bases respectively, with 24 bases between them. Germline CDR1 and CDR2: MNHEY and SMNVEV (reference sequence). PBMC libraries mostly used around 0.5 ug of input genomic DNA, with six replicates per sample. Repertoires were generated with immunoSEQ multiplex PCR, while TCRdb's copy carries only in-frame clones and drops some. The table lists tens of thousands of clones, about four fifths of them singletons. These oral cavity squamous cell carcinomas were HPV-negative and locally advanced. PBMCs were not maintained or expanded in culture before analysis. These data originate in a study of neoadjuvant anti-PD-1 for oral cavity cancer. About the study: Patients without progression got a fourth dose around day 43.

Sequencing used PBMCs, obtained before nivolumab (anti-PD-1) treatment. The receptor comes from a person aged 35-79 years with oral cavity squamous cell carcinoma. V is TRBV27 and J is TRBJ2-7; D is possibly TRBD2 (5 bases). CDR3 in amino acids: CASTSPGLGVLKQYF. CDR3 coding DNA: TGTGCCAGCACCTCCCCAGGACTCGGGGTGTTAAAGCAGTACTTC.